These 29 T cell receptor beta chains came from one sample sequenced in a study of T-cell reconstitution after alpha-beta-depleted transplantation in children. Unique molecular identifiers were used to barcode this TCRbeta library. TCRdb re-analysed the PCR reads in MiXCR, keeping a single row per CDR3 protein. The sample holds approximately 400,000 distinct CDR3 sequences, about 11% seen once. This material consisted of PBMCs from the stem cell graft donor, taken from the stem cell graft. The receptors shown here come from a human donor who donated a stem cell graft to a child with acute myeloid leukemia.

The rearrangement joins TRBV6-2 or TRBV6-3 to TRBJ1-1, with D uncertain. The CDR3 runs 12 residues. The germline V gene encodes CDR1 MNHEY and CDR2 SVGEGT. The ends were cut back, 8 bases at V and 13 bases at J, with 20 bases in the middle. The DNA of the CDR3 is TGTGCCAGCTCACACGCTACGGGTGTGCTTTTCTTT. Amino acids: CASSHATGVLFF.

Only a few counts were recorded for this clonotype. V is TRBV3-1 and J is TRBJ1-5; TRBD1 aligns across 7 bases. V dropped 2 bases and J dropped 4; count of bases not matched to a gene: 11. Germline V gene data show CDR1 as LGHDT and CDR2 as YNNKEL (reference sequence). This CDR3 contains 17 residues. The CDR3 region is CASSQFTGGQQNQPQHF. As DNA, the CDR3 is TGTGCCAGCAGCCAATTCACGGGGGGACAGCAAAATCAGCCCCAGCATTTT.

The chain joins TRBV3-1 to TRBJ2-5; D is ambiguous. Trimming took off 3 bases at V and 5 bases at J, with 19 bases between the two ends. The CDR3 has 16 amino acids. Germline CDR1 and CDR2: LGHDT and YNNKEL (reference sequence). CDR3 sequence (DNA): TGTGCCAGCAGCCATCCCCCCGGGTCGACGAAGGAGACCCAGTACTTC. It translates to CASSHPPGSTKETQYF.

This chain links TRBV20-1 with TRBJ1-4; TRBD1 might be the D (6 bases). CDR3 length: 15 residues. V was clipped by 1 base and J by 3 bases, with 12 bases between them. Germline V gene sequence: CDR1 DFQATT, CDR2 SNEGSKA (reference sequence). The CDR3 sequence is CSARVVGAANEKLFF. The CDR3 region has the DNA TGCAGTGCTAGAGTGGTGGGGGCCGCTAATGAAAAACTGTTTTTT.

This chain joins TRBV2 and TRBJ2-3, with D maybe TRBD1 (5 bases). Germline lookup yields CDR1 SNHLY and CDR2 FYNNEI. The CDR3 has 14 amino acids. V lost 5 bases and J 2 bases, leaving 11 bases between the germline ends. CDR3 DNA: TGTGCCAGCAGTCCTAGACAGCCCACAGATACGCAGTATTTT. As protein: CASSPRQPTDTQYF.

The chain employs TRBV3-1 and TRBJ2-5; D unclear. Trimming took 3 bases from V and 5 from J, leaving 13 bases between them. CDR1 LGHDT and CDR2 YNNKEL come from the germline V gene (reference sequence). The CDR3 contains 14 residues. The CDR3 here is CASSHELLRETQYF. CDR3 coding DNA: TGTGCCAGCAGCCACGAGCTGTTAAGGGAGACCCAGTACTTC.

This clonotype has at least ten counts. The CDR3 is CASSQAGPDTQYF. CDR3 coding DNA: TGTGCCAGCAGCCAAGCAGGGCCAGATACGCAGTATTTT. The V call is TRBV3-1, the J call TRBJ2-3; possible D gene TRBD1, 5 bases. With 1 base removed from V and 4 bases from J, the gap between germline ends came to 6 bases. Germline CDR1 is LGHDT and CDR2 is YNNKEL (reference sequence). The CDR3 extends over 13 amino acids.

This clonotype came up a few times. This chain joins TRBV20-1 and TRBJ2-3, with D perhaps TRBD1 (6 bases). The CDR3 loop spans 11 amino acids. The V gene lost 0 bases and the J gene lost 15 bases, with 13 bases spanning the gap. Per germline, CDR1 DFQATT and CDR2 SNEGSKA (reference sequence). The CDR3 bases are TGCAGTGCTAGAGATGGCAGGGGCGCCTATTTT. This encodes CSARDGRGAYF.

Only a few counts were recorded for this clonotype. The genes are TRBV20-1 and TRBJ2-1; D is possibly TRBD2 (6 bases). The V end was cut by 3 bases, the J end by 0 bases, with 9 bases between. CDR1 is DFQATT, CDR2 SNEGSKA, per germline (reference sequence). The CDR3 loop spans 14 amino acids. DNA of the CDR3: TGCAGTGCTAGTTATAGCGGCTCCTACAATGAGCAGTTCTTC. This encodes CSASYSGSYNEQFF.

This clonotype appeared many times. CDR3 sequence reads: CASSFFRGRRPGELFF. CDR3 DNA: TGTGCCAGCAGCTTCTTCAGGGGGCGACGTCCCGGGGAGCTGTTTTTT. The gene calls are TRBV7-9 and TRBJ2-2; TRBD1 matches at 8 bases. The CDR3 consists of 16 residues. Germline loops: CDR1 SEHNR, CDR2 FQNEAQ (reference sequence). Trimming took 3 bases from V and 6 from J; bases not matched to a gene: 9. Based on the CDR3 plus reference TRBV7-9 and TRBJ2-2, the full variable domain is DTGVSQNPRHKITKRGQNVTFRCDPISEHNRLYWYRQTLGQGPEFLTYFQNEAQLEKSRLLSDRFSAERPKGSFSTLEIQRTEQGDSAMYLCASSFFRGRRPGELFFGEGSRLTVL.

The chain couples TRBV3-1 to TRBJ2-7; D is uncertain. This CDR3 region has 16 residues. The V end was cut by 0 bases, the J end by 4 bases, with 16 bases between. Looked up from germline, CDR1 is LGHDT and CDR2 is YNNKEL (reference sequence). CDR3 DNA sequence: TGTGCCAGCAGCCAAGATTGGACCCAAAGGCGGTACGAGCAGTACTTC. This translates into CASSQDWTQRRYEQYF.

The chain is built from TRBV20-1 and TRBJ1-1, with 12 bases that match TRBD1. Trimming at V came to 5 bases and at J to 5 bases, leaving 24 bases not matched to a gene. The germline CDR1 and CDR2 sequences are DFQATT and SNEGSKA (reference sequence). The CDR3 is 20 residues long. The CDR3 sequence: CSAPPPPGRDRGPGKTEAFF. CDR3 DNA sequence: TGCAGTGCTCCCCCCCCGCCAGGCCGGGACAGGGGGCCCGGGAAAACTGAAGCTTTCTTT.

This chain links TRBV5-1 with TRBJ2-1; 12 positions agree with TRBD2. Losses at the gene ends were 4 bases for V and 8 bases for J; bases not matched to a gene: 10. Germline V gene data show CDR1 as SGHRS and CDR2 as YFSETQ. The CDR3 sequence is 16 residues long. In nucleotides, the CDR3 is TGCGCCAGCAGCACAAATCCTAGCGGGGGGGTCGATGAGCAGTTCTTC. Translating gives CASSTNPSGGVDEQFF.

This clonotype was detected many times. This rearrangement joins TRBV18 to TRBJ2-5; D may correspond to TRBD1 or TRBD2 (5 bases each). The germline V and J ends were trimmed by 6 bases and 0 bases, with 8 bases remaining between them. Germline V CDR1 and CDR2: KGHSH, LQKENI. CDR3 length equals 13 residues. CDR3 protein: CASSLGHQETQYF. DNA of the CDR3: TGTGCCAGCTCGCTGGGACACCAAGAGACCCAGTACTTC. Full variable domain (missing parts from reference TRBV18 and TRBJ2-5): NAGVMQNPRHLVRRRGQEARLRCSPMKGHSHVYWYRQLPEEGLKFMVYLQKENIIDESGMPKERFSAEFPKEGPSILRIQQVVRGDSAAYFCASSLGHQETQYFGPGTRLLVL.

The table lists this clonotype with a few counts. The chain combines TRBV5-1 with TRBJ2-3; TRBD2 agrees at 7 bases. With 4 bases clipped from V and 2 bases from J, the junction kept 7 bases outside the gene matches. CDR3 length: 15 amino acids. Germline V gene sequence: CDR1 SGHRS, CDR2 YFSETQ. The DNA of the CDR3 is TGCGCCAGCAGCCGTGCGGGGGACCACACAGATACGCAGTATTTT. Translated: CASSRAGDHTDTQYF.

The chain couples TRBV20-1 to TRBJ2-3; D is ambiguous. The V end was cut by 0 bases, the J end by 6 bases, with 7 bases between. The germline CDR1 and CDR2 sequences are DFQATT and SNEGSKA (reference sequence). The CDR3 is made up of 12 amino acids. The CDR3 coding sequence is TGCAGTGCTAGAGATGGGTGGGATACGCAGTATTTT. As protein: CSARDGWDTQYF.

Many counts were recorded for this clonotype. This sequence joins TRBV12-3 or TRBV12-4 and TRBJ2-1; D ambiguous. This CDR3 contains 13 residues. V was clipped by 5 bases and J by 7 bases, with 12 bases between them. The CDR3 here is CASSPRRQNEQFF. The CDR3 coding sequence is TGTGCCAGCAGTCCGCGCCGACAAAATGAGCAGTTCTTC.

The genes are TRBV5-1 and TRBJ2-5; 7 bases are a match to TRBD2. With 2 bases clipped from V and 0 bases from J, the junction kept 4 bases outside the gene matches. Germline CDR1 SGHRS, CDR2 YFSETQ. The CDR3 spans 15 residues. This chain's CDR3 is CASSFLGTNQETQYF. The CDR3 DNA reads TGCGCCAGCAGCTTTTTAGGGACTAACCAAGAGACCCAGTACTTC.

This clonotype was recorded a few times. The rearrangement uses TRBV10-3 and TRBJ2-3; D gene uncertain. CDR1 is ENHRY and CDR2 is SYGVKD in the germline V gene. V was trimmed by 4 bases and J by 10 bases, leaving 12 bases between them. This CDR3 is 12 amino acids long. The CDR3 DNA sequence: TGTGCCATCAGTGGAAAAGTGGATGCGCAGTATTTT. As protein: CAISGKVDAQYF.

This clonotype was counted many times. The chain has TRBV19 and TRBJ2-1; 15 bases are a match to TRBD2. The CDR3 consists of 17 residues. The junction had 9 bases not matched to a gene; V was cut back by 5 bases and J by 7 bases. Germline V gene data show CDR1 as LNHDA and CDR2 as SQIVND (reference sequence). The CDR3 nucleotides are TGTGCCAGTAGTTGGACTAGCGGGGGGGCCGTTCGTAATGAGCAGTTCTTC. The encoded protein is CASSWTSGGAVRNEQFF.

This clonotype was counted a few times. This sequence joins TRBV2 and TRBJ1-1; D unresolved. This CDR3 is 11 amino acids long. Per germline, CDR1 SNHLY and CDR2 FYNNEI. V gave up 7 bases and J gave up 5 bases, with 8 bases separating them. Written as DNA, the CDR3 is TGTGCCAGCATTCGGTGGACTGAAGCTTTCTTT. Amino acid sequence: CASIRWTEAFF.

This clonotype was observed at least ten times. The chain combines TRBV3-1 with TRBJ2-4; 9 nucleotides line up with TRBD2. The V and J ends lost 4 bases and 9 bases, in that order; junction bases with no gene match: 10. The CDR3 has 15 residues. Germline CDR1 reads LGHDT; CDR2 reads YNNKEL (reference sequence). CDR3 protein: CASSRASGDQGIQYF. CDR3 bases: TGTGCCAGCAGCCGTGCTAGCGGGGACCAGGGCATTCAGTACTTC.

The rearrangement links TRBV20-1 to TRBJ1-6; TRBD1 is a possible D gene (5 bases). Trimming took 3 bases from V and 8 from J, leaving 11 bases between them. The CDR3 runs 13 residues. CDR1 and CDR2 from the germline V gene are DFQATT and SNEGSKA (reference sequence). In DNA form, the CDR3 reads TGCAGTGCTAGCTTCAGGGCAGATTCACCCCTCCACTTT. Encoded protein: CSASFRADSPLHF.

The J gene is TRBJ2-5, the V gene TRBV5-1; 9 nucleotides agree with TRBD1. The CDR3 has 15 residues. Germline assignment: CDR1 SGHRS and CDR2 YFSETQ. Losses at the gene ends were 1 base for V and 5 bases for J; bases not matched to a gene: 6. Here the CDR3 reads CASSLNGDRDETQYF. The CDR3 bases are TGCGCCAGCAGCTTGAATGGGGACAGGGACGAGACCCAGTACTTC.

The rearrangement links TRBV12-3 or TRBV12-4 to TRBJ2-3, with a possible D match to TRBD2 (6 bases). V lost 8 bases and J 8 bases, leaving 17 bases between the germline ends. This CDR3 contains 13 residues. CDR3 amino acids: CASRGELGSTQYF. DNA for the CDR3: TGTGCCAGCCGAGGGGAGCTCGGGAGTACGCAGTATTTT.

This clonotype was recorded a few times. The chain has TRBV5-1 and TRBJ1-2, with D maybe TRBD1 (6 bases). V was clipped by 2 bases and J by 7 bases, with 18 bases between them. The CDR3 spans 15 residues. Looked up from germline, CDR1 is SGHRS and CDR2 is YFSETQ. For the CDR3, the DNA is TGCGCCAGCAGCTTAAGGGCAGGCCAGGACAGTGGCTACACCTTC. As protein: CASSLRAGQDSGYTF.

This clonotype was seen a handful of times. This rearrangement joins TRBV5-1 to TRBJ2-4; 8 bases agree with TRBD2. Germline loops: CDR1 SGHRS, CDR2 YFSETQ. This CDR3 has 13 amino acids. The J segment lost 9 bases and the V segment lost 8 bases, leaving 10 bases of the junction unmatched. The CDR3 DNA follows: TGCGCCAGTCCCGGCGGGGGGTGGAGCATTCAGTACTTC. Translating gives CASPGGGWSIQYF.

This clonotype was observed a few times. The gene calls are TRBV7-2 and TRBJ2-3, with TRBD2 matching over 10 bases. Germline-derived CDR1 and CDR2 are SGHTA and FQGNSA. The CDR3 loop spans 17 amino acids. V was pared by 2 bases and J by 7 bases, with 12 bases of the junction left unmatched. CDR3 loop: CASSLTAQAGGPNTQYF. The CDR3, as DNA: TGTGCCAGCAGCTTAACCGCCCAAGCGGGGGGGCCAAATACGCAGTATTTT.

This clonotype was picked up many times. The chain links TRBV18 to TRBJ2-7, with a possible D match to TRBD1 (5 bases). CDR1 and CDR2 from the germline V gene are KGHSH and LQKENI. The CDR3 runs 14 residues. The V end lost 5 bases, the J end lost 2 bases, and 13 bases lay between the germline ends. The CDR3 DNA reads as TGTGCCAGCTCATCGACAGCTAGTACCTACGAGCAGTACTTC. It is translated as CASSSTASTYEQYF.